The rows below give T cell receptor beta chains drawn from one sample of a study of blood T cell repertoires in COVID-19. Assay: immunoSEQ multiplex PCR; the TCRdb copy retains only in-frame clones and omits some. The data show about 140,000 clones, with under 80% seen just once and roughly 13% held by the top ten. The sequencing sample was made of peripheral blood. The origin of the receptors is an elderly man with acute or convalescent COVID-19. CDR3s include the opening cysteine and the closing phenylalanine or tryptophan. The D gene is left open where the match is weak. Size tells how often a clone was seen (once, few, many) or the class of an expanded clone, and some rows leave it out.

-	TRBD1	TRBV28	TRBJ2-7	CASSLSDRAYEQYF	TGTGCCAGCAGTTTATCAGACAGGGCTTATGAGCAGTACTTC
-	-	TRBV19	TRBJ2-7	CASSMGPGVNYEQYF	TGTGCCAGTAGTATGGGTCCAGGTGTGAACTACGAGCAGTACTTC
-	TRBD2	TRBV5-1	TRBJ2-3	CASSRGGSTDTQYF	TGCGCCAGCAGCCGGGGGGGCTCCACAGATACGCAGTATTTT
-	-	TRBV7-3	TRBJ1-1	CASSLLSSGTEAFF	TGTGCCAGCAGCTTATTAAGTTCGGGGACTGAAGCTTTCTTT
once	TRBD1	TRBV11-2	TRBJ2-4	CASSGTALAKNIQYF	TGTGCCAGCAGCGGGACAGCCCTAGCCAAAAACATTCAGTACTTC
-	-	TRBV4-1	TRBJ2-2	CASSQSLTSAGNTGELFF	TGCGCCAGCAGCCAATCCTTGACATCCGCGGGGAACACCGGGGAGCTGTTTTTT
-	-	TRBV5-6	TRBJ1-5	CASSKLGNQPQHF	TGTGCCAGCTCTAAACTTGGCAATCAGCCCCAGCATTTT
-	-	TRBV27	TRBJ2-1	CASSPGRGTSYNEQFF	TGTGCCAGCAGTCCTGGCAGGGGTACGTCCTACAATGAGCAGTTCTTC
-	-	TRBV10-3	TRBJ2-1	CAISESLAPDNEQFF	TGTGCCATCAGTGAGTCACTAGCTCCGGACAATGAGCAGTTCTTC
-	TRBD2	TRBV5-4	TRBJ2-1	CASWLAGGTNNEQFF	TGTGCCAGCTGGCTAGCGGGGGGGACTAACAATGAGCAGTTCTTC
-	TRBD2	TRBV5-4	TRBJ2-5	CASSTTSGRQETQYF	TGTGCCAGCAGCACGACTAGCGGGAGACAAGAGACCCAGTACTTC
-	TRBD2	TRBV5-1	TRBJ2-1	CASSLSSLAGGNNEQFF	TGCGCCAGCAGCTTGTCATCACTAGCGGGGGGGAACAATGAGCAGTTCTTC
-	TRBD2	TRBV11-2	TRBJ2-3	CASSPRTSGGAGDTQYF	TGTGCCAGCAGCCCTCGGACTAGCGGGGGGGCGGGAGATACGCAGTATTTT
-	TRBD1	TRBV4-1	TRBJ2-2	CASSPDRGPGELFF	TGCGCCAGCAGTCCAGACAGGGGCCCCGGGGAGCTGTTTTTT
-	-	TRBV6-2/TRBV6-3	TRBJ1-1	CASSDFRLHTEAFF	TGTGCCAGCAGCGACTTCAGACTACACACTGAAGCTTTCTTT
-	TRBD1	TRBV19	TRBJ1-5	CASTSPRSGGLGNQPQHF	TGTGCCAGTACCTCACCCAGGTCAGGGGGCTTAGGCAATCAGCCCCAGCATTTT
-	-	TRBV2	TRBJ1-2	CASSPTGRSNYGYTF	TGTGCCAGCAGCCCCACAGGCCGCTCTAACTATGGCTACACCTTC
-	TRBD1	TRBV5-6	TRBJ1-1	CASRPIKGQRAEAFF	TGTGCCAGCAGGCCTATAAAGGGACAGCGCGCTGAAGCTTTCTTT
once	-	TRBV7-2	TRBJ1-5	CASRGNGMEPQHF	TGTGCCAGCAGGGGAAACGGGATGGAGCCCCAGCATTTT
-	-	TRBV7-9	TRBJ2-3	CASTDNNREDTQYF	TGTGCCAGCACCGACAATAATCGGGAAGATACGCAGTATTTT
-	TRBD2	TRBV7-3	TRBJ2-2	CASSLAGGRSGELFF	TGTGCCAGCAGCCTAGCGGGGGGCCGATCCGGGGAGCTGTTTTTT
-	TRBD1	TRBV5-8	TRBJ1-6	CASSSSGTGSSPLHF	TGTGCCAGCAGCTCCTCCGGGACAGGGAGCTCACCCCTCCACTTT
-	-	TRBV5-5	TRBJ1-5	CASSLIGDQPQHF	TGTGCCAGCAGCTTGATAGGGGATCAGCCCCAGCATTTT
-	-	TRBV19	TRBJ1-2	CASSIGKVGGYTF	TGTGCCAGTAGTATAGGCAAAGTCGGTGGCTACACCTTC
once	TRBD1	TRBV6-5	TRBJ1-2	CASRPGTDYGYTF	TGTGCCAGCAGGCCCGGGACAGACTATGGCTACACCTTC
-	-	TRBV28	TRBJ1-2	CASSDGVGYGYTF	TGTGCCAGCAGTGACGGGGTTGGCTATGGCTACACCTTC
once	-	TRBV20-1	TRBJ2-1	CSASGRGGISYNEQFF	TGCAGTGCTAGTGGGAGGGGGGGCATTTCCTACAATGAGCAGTTCTTC
few	-	TRBV19	TRBJ1-6	CASSVQRENSPLHF	TGTGCCAGTAGTGTGCAAAGGGAGAATTCACCCCTCCACTTT
-	TRBD1	TRBV30	TRBJ2-7	CAWSSQGAYEQYF	TGTGCCTGGAGTTCGCAGGGGGCCTACGAGCAGTACTTC
-	-	TRBV7-8	TRBJ1-4	CASSPYRVLGSFGTNEKLFF	TGTGCCAGCAGCCCGTACAGGGTCCTTGGCTCTTTCGGGACTAATGAAAAACTGTTTTTT
-	TRBD1	TRBV10-2	TRBJ2-5	CASSAVEGAETQYF	TGCGCCAGCAGCGCTGTTGAGGGGGCCGAGACCCAGTACTTC
-	TRBD1	TRBV27	TRBJ2-4	CASMTGRLNIQYF	TGTGCCAGCATGACAGGGCGTTTAAACATTCAGTACTTC
-	TRBD1	TRBV7-2	TRBJ2-7	CASSSWTGAYEQYF	TGTGCCAGCAGCTCTTGGACAGGGGCCTACGAGCAGTACTTC
few	-	TRBV5-1	TRBJ1-2	CASSLERLSGYTF	TGCGCCAGCAGCTTGGAGAGGTTGAGCGGCTACACCTTC
-	-	TRBV28	TRBJ2-5	CASSFGGSEETQYF	TGTGCCAGCAGTTTTGGAGGCTCGGAAGAGACCCAGTACTTC
-	-	TRBV10-1	TRBJ1-6	CASIETAESSSPLHF	TGCGCCAGCATCGAGACAGCTGAGTCTTCCTCACCCCTCCACTTT